One TCR beta chain is described in this entry. The sample belongs to a study of blood T cell repertoires in COVID-19. Across the study: The United States, Italy and Spain provided the acute and convalescent COVID-19 samples.

This CDR3 has 13 amino acids. Germline V gene sequence: CDR1 MNHNY, CDR2 SVGAGI (reference sequence). V was clipped by 6 bases and J by 3 bases, with 9 bases between them. Assay: immunoSEQ multiplex PCR; the TCRdb copy retains only in-frame clones and omits some. The sample lists roughly 100,000 clones; about two thirds were seen once. The rearrangement uses TRBV6-6 and TRBJ1-5, with D tentatively TRBD1 (6 bases). The sequencing sample was made of peripheral blood. This receptor was taken from a human donor with acute or convalescent COVID-19. The donor label of this sample is uncertain. The CDR3 region is CASSRTVNQPQHF. CDR3 in DNA: TGTGCCAGCAGCCGGACAGTCAATCAGCCCCAGCATTTT.